The clone carrying this T cell receptor beta chain was counted a few times. The data originate from a study of T cells in Graves' hyperthyroidism and ophthalmopathy. Germline values: CDR1 SNHLY, CDR2 FYNNEI. V shed 5 bases and J shed 4 bases, with 8 bases lying between them. This CDR3 has 12 residues. There were TCR beta CDR3 regions amplified from RNA transcripts. In the first-round RT-PCR of the TCR CDR3, the HTBI primer set was used. TCRdb reanalysed the multiplex PCR reads using MiXCR and keeps one entry per CDR3 protein. The repertoire holds roughly 800,000 distinct CDR3 sequences, with around 38% as singletons.

This receptor was obtained from a man aged 18 to 35 with Graves' hyperthyroidism. The sample was blood. The rearrangement links TRBV2 to TRBJ1-2; D is uncertain. CDR3 amino acids: CASSYSSYGYTF. The CDR3, as DNA: TGTGCCAGCAGTTACAGCAGCTATGGCTACACCTTC.